This TCR beta chain was observed in a study of blood T cells in healthy people across ages. The study's findings and limits: Fewer expanded clones and more diversity marked long-lived versus aged donors. PBMCs went unsorted, and a conclusive naive versus antigen-experienced comparison was therefore prevented. Measured against age, TCR beta diversity per million T cells decreased in a roughly linear manner.

Germline lookup yields CDR1 DFQATT and CDR2 SNEGSKA (reference sequence). There are 15 residues in the CDR3. V gave up 0 bases and J gave up 10 bases, with 19 bases separating them. Individuals who donated were healthy Caucasians from Russia aged roughly 6 to 95. A few counts support this clonotype. Its antigen is not identified. A second PCR, run for roughly 7 to 11 cycles, used a sample-barcoded 5' primer plus a J-beta primer mix. TCRdb re-called the 5' RACE reads with MiXCR, one entry per CDR3 protein. The sample holds approximately 2,000,000 distinct CDR3 sequences, 39% seen once. The rearrangement joins TRBV20-1 to TRBJ2-1; D may be TRBD2 (6 bases). Material: blood. The TCR sequence derives from a human donor in good health. CDR3 amino acids: CSARDGTPDHLEQFF. The CDR3, as DNA: TGCAGTGCTAGAGACGGGACTCCCGATCACTTAGAGCAGTTCTTC.